These 10 T cell receptor beta chains came from one sample sequenced in a study of blood T cell repertoires in COVID-19. Clones were read by immunoSEQ multiplex PCR, and TCRdb kept only the in-frame ones, dropping some. This sample carries 48,000 or so clones, 65% to 90% of them seen once, and the ten largest clones take about 2.5%. Sequencing used peripheral blood. Receptor source: an elderly woman with COVID-19, enrolled during active disease.

The chain combines TRBV27 with TRBJ1-2; TRBD1 matches 8 bases. The V and J ends lost 5 bases and 4 bases, in that order; junction bases with no gene match: 12. In germline, CDR1 is MNHEY, CDR2 SMNVEV (reference sequence). There are 16 residues in the CDR3. The CDR3 nucleotides are TGTGCCAGCAGTCTAAGCCCAGGGGGCTCCATCTATGGCTACACCTTC. This encodes CASSLSPGGSIYGYTF.

The V and J genes are TRBV4-1 and TRBJ2-5, with D possibly being TRBD2 (6 bases). The CDR3 contains 15 residues. Looked up from germline, CDR1 is MGHRA and CDR2 is YSYEKL. The V gene lost 4 bases and the J gene lost 4 bases, with 16 bases spanning the gap. DNA for the CDR3: TGCGCCAGCAGCCTCCGGAGGGTGAATGTAGAGACCCAGTACTTC. It is translated as CASSLRRVNVETQYF.

This sequence joins TRBV4-2 and TRBJ1-2; D unresolved. Trimming removed 1 base at V and 7 bases at J, with 13 bases between. Per germline, CDR1 LGHNA and CDR2 YNFKEQ. There are 14 residues in the CDR3. In nucleotides, the CDR3 is TGTGCCAGCAGCCAAGGGAGGCGACCGGCTGGCTACACCTTC. This codes for CASSQGRRPAGYTF.

The chain employs TRBV3-1 (or the pseudogene TRBV3-2) and TRBJ1-1; 9 bases match TRBD1. The germline V gene encodes CDR1 LGHDT and CDR2 YNNKEL (reference sequence). CDR3 size: 14 residues. V shed 4 bases and J 3 bases; nucleotides not matched to a gene: 3. This chain's CDR3 is CASSPRQGDTEAFF. CDR3 DNA: TGTGCCAGCAGCCCCCGACAGGGGGACACTGAAGCTTTCTTT.

V is TRBV30 and J is TRBJ1-6, with D possibly matching TRBD1 (5 bases). The germline gives CDR1 GTSNPN, CDR2 SVGIG (reference sequence). This CDR3 comprises 15 residues. The V end lost 6 bases, the J end lost 9 bases, and 21 bases lay between the germline ends. CDR3 sequence: CACQALGSQGSPLHF. The CDR3 coding sequence is TGTGCCTGCCAAGCCCTGGGATCTCAGGGTTCACCCCTCCACTTT.

V and J are TRBV5-1 and TRBJ1-2; 10 nucleotides agree with TRBD1. Germline lookup yields CDR1 SGHRS and CDR2 YFSETQ. J was trimmed by 2 bases and V by 4 bases; bases with no gene match: 5. This CDR3 has 15 amino acids. CDR3 bases: TGCGCCAGCAGCACCCGACAGGGGGCGAACTATGGCTACACCTTC. Protein: CASSTRQGANYGYTF.

This chain uses TRBV25-1 with TRBJ1-6, with 7 bases lining up with TRBD1. V lost 4 bases to trimming and J lost 7 bases; unmatched junction nucleotides: 1. Germline V gives CDR1 MGHDK, CDR2 SYGVNS. The CDR3 loop spans 13 amino acids. CDR3 in DNA: TGTGCCAGCAGTGGGACAGGAAATTCACCCCTCCACTTT. This codes for CASSGTGNSPLHF.

The chain carries TRBV18 and TRBJ2-2; TRBD1 matches 7 bases. Trimming removed 0 bases from V and 0 bases from J; junction bases left unmatched: 1. Germline V gives CDR1 KGHSH, CDR2 LQKENI. The CDR3 is 16 amino acids. The CDR3 nucleotides read TGTGCCAGCTCACCACCCGACAGGGCGAACACCGGGGAGCTGTTTTTT. Protein: CASSPPDRANTGELFF.

The chain is built from TRBV27 and TRBJ2-7, with 8 bases aligning to TRBD1. The CDR3 is made up of 12 amino acids. V lost 4 bases and J lost 6; bases outside the gene matches: 2. The germline V gene encodes CDR1 MNHEY and CDR2 SMNVEV (reference sequence). CDR3: CASSSTGAEQYF. Here the CDR3 DNA reads TGTGCCAGCAGTTCGACAGGGGCCGAGCAGTACTTC.

V gene TRBV5-1 combines with J gene TRBJ1-2, with D perhaps matching TRBD1 (6 bases). V was cut by 3 bases and J by 5 bases, with 14 bases left in between. This CDR3 comprises 14 residues. Germline V CDR1 and CDR2: SGHRS, YFSETQ. CDR3 residues: CASSSRQGLYGYTF. For the CDR3, the DNA is TGCGCCAGCAGCTCCCGGCAGGGGCTGTATGGCTACACCTTC.